This entry lists 23 T cell receptor beta chains sequenced from one sample in a study of T-cell memory formation after mild COVID-19 (TCRdb year 2021). Libraries were constructed by 5' RACE. Sequencing was carried out with an Illumina NovaSeq 6000. The public reads were run again by TCRdb, first through fastp at Q25 and then through MiXCR, and only productive beta chains were kept. Rows are combined by CDR3 protein, so each entry shows the most common genes and DNA. This sample gives 140,000 to 150,000 distinct CDR3 sequences in total; under 30% of them show up just once. Together, the top ten hold about 24% of the sample. The sequenced sample consisted of PBMCs or a T cell subset sorted from them (not recorded which). The receptors originated from an adult woman who had mild COVID-19 (a few samples of this study predate the infection). The sample titles of this study are shuffled in the database, so cell type and time point are left out; the donor was told from shared clones.

CDR3 region: CASSQGQRIEETQYF. The CDR3 DNA reads as TGCGCCAGCAGCCAAGGACAACGTATAGAAGAGACCCAGTACTTC. The chain employs TRBV4-1 and TRBJ2-5, with D unclear. CDR1 is MGHRA and CDR2 is YSYEKL in the germline V gene. The CDR3 consists of 15 residues. V was trimmed by 1 base and J by 3 bases, leaving 12 bases between them.

This clonotype was seen a few times. J is TRBJ1-2 and V is TRBV12-3 or TRBV12-4; the D gene is possibly TRBD1 (6 bases). V lost 0 bases, J lost 4 bases, and 15 bases lay in between. CDR3 length: 16 amino acids. CDR3 DNA sequence: TGTGCCAGCAGTTTAGCCCCGATAGGGGGAGGCTATGGCTACACCTTC. Its protein product is CASSLAPIGGGYGYTF.

This clonotype was seen a few times. The chain uses TRBV13 and TRBJ2-5; 7 bases match TRBD2. J was trimmed by 4 bases and V by 4 bases; bases with no gene match: 12. CDR3 length: 16 residues. Germline values: CDR1 PRHDT, CDR2 FYEKMQ (reference sequence). The CDR3 sequence is CASSSRGAPGGETQYF. In nucleotides, the CDR3 is TGTGCCAGCAGCTCTCGAGGGGCCCCGGGAGGAGAGACCCAGTACTTC. Drawing the rest from reference TRBV13 and TRBJ2-5, the complete variable domain is AAGVIQSPRHLIKEKRETATLKCYPIPRHDTVYWYQQGPGQDPQFLISFYEKMQSDKGSIPDRFSAQQFSDYHSELNMSSLELGDSALYFCASSSRGAPGGETQYFGPGTRLLVL.

This clonotype has only a few counts. The chain employs TRBV5-1 and TRBJ2-1; 11 bases agree with TRBD2. CDR1 and CDR2 from the germline V gene are SGHRS and YFSETQ. After removal of 4 bases from V and 15 bases from J, the junction contained 18 bases not matched to a gene. The CDR3 loop spans 16 amino acids. The CDR3 protein is CASSGGPGLAESHRFF. As DNA, the CDR3 is TGCGCCAGCAGCGGGGGGCCGGGACTAGCGGAATCACATCGGTTCTTC.

This clonotype was seen a handful of times. CDR3 sequence reads: CASSPLREGSDEQYF. CDR3 nucleotides: TGTGCCAGCAGCCCCCTCCGGGAGGGGTCGGACGAGCAGTACTTC. This chain connects TRBV21-1 to TRBJ2-7; the table gives TRBD2 as D, unverified against the DNA. TRBV21-1 is recorded as a pseudogene. This CDR3 contains 15 residues.

In DNA, the CDR3 is TGTGCCAGCAGCTTGAATTTAGCGGGAGACACAGATACGCAGTATTTT. Translation: CASSLNLAGDTDTQYF. The chain couples TRBV7-3 to TRBJ2-3; 9 nucleotides match TRBD2. CDR1 and CDR2 from the germline V gene are SGHTA and FQGTGA. This CDR3 has 16 amino acids. The V gene end was trimmed by 3 bases and the J gene end by 2 bases; junction bases not matched to a gene: 6. The full variable domain, with the rest looked up from reference TRBV7-3 and TRBJ2-3, is GAGVSQTPSNKVTEKGKYVELRCDPISGHTALYWYRQSLGQGPEFLIYFQGTGAADDSGLPNDRFFAVRPEGSVSTLKIQRTERGDSAVYLCASSLNLAGDTDTQYFGPGTRLTVL.

In its sample, this clonotype was seen a few times. The chain recombines TRBV30 with TRBJ2-3, with 8 bases matching TRBD2. The CDR3 is made up of 15 amino acids. The germline gives CDR1 GTSNPN, CDR2 SVGIG (reference sequence). After removal of 1 base from V and 5 bases from J, the junction contained 8 bases not matched to a gene. The CDR3 reads CAWSATGGPVDTQYF. The CDR3 DNA sequence: TGTGCCTGGAGTGCGACGGGAGGGCCGGTAGATACGCAGTATTTT.

The chain carries TRBV12-3 or TRBV12-4 and TRBJ2-7; D may be TRBD2 (6 bases). Trimming removed 4 bases from V and 0 bases from J, with 13 bases in between. There are 15 residues in the CDR3. The CDR3 reads CASSYGGFSSYEQYF. The CDR3 DNA reads as TGTGCCAGCAGTTATGGGGGGTTTAGCTCCTACGAGCAGTACTTC.

In this sample, this clonotype turned up a few times. The rearrangement uses TRBV11-3 and TRBJ2-3; D ambiguous. The CDR3 covers 12 residues. Germline CDR1 reads SGHNT; CDR2 reads YENEEA. V was shortened by 1 base and J by 5 bases, with 4 bases between the two germline ends. The CDR3 region is CASSLAGDTQYF. The CDR3 DNA follows: TGTGCCAGCAGCTTAGCGGGAGATACGCAGTATTTT.

V and J are TRBV27 and TRBJ2-1; 7 nucleotides match TRBD2. CDR1 and CDR2 from the germline V gene are MNHEY and SMNVEV (reference sequence). The trim removed 5 bases at V and 0 bases at J, leaving 13 bases unmatched. The CDR3 is made up of 18 amino acids. CDR3 residues: CASSAEGLLQFSYNEQFF. CDR3 sequence (DNA): TGTGCCAGCAGTGCAGAGGGACTACTCCAGTTCTCCTACAATGAGCAGTTCTTC.

A few counts support this clonotype. This chain links TRBV2 with TRBJ2-1, with 8 bases lining up with TRBD2. The CDR3 is 14 residues long. The V segment lost 10 bases and the J segment 4 bases; nucleotides outside the gene matches: 9. Germline V CDR1 and CDR2: SNHLY, FYNNEI. The CDR3 bases are TGTGCCACCGAGAGCGGGAGTGGATACAATGAGCAGTTCTTC. Protein sequence: CATESGSGYNEQFF. Full variable domain (missing parts from reference TRBV2 and TRBJ2-1): EPEVTQTPSHQVTQMGQEVILRCVPISNHLYFYWYRQILGQKVEFLVSFYNNEISEKSEIFDDQFSVERPDGSNFTLKIRSTKLEDSAMYFCATESGSGYNEQFFGPGTRLTVL.

This clonotype was counted between two and nine times. The rearrangement uses TRBV20-1 and TRBJ1-1, with unresolved D. Germline values: CDR1 DFQATT, CDR2 SNEGSKA (reference sequence). V was shortened by 2 bases and J by 5 bases, with 6 bases between the two germline ends. This CDR3 region has 11 residues. The CDR3 nucleotides read TGCAGTGCTAGACTGGGGACTGAAGCTTTCTTT. Protein product: CSARLGTEAFF.

For this clonotype: Because it lacks the conserved phenylalanine or tryptophan at the end, this CDR3 is likely a read error. It is unclear where the CDR3 begins or ends on the DNA, so no DNA is shown, and the CDR3 is as TCRdb lists it. The chain uses TRBV12-3 or TRBV12-4 and TRBJ1-2; the table assigns TRBD1, which was not confirmed against the DNA. The CDR3 is 15 amino acids in total, end residues counted. CDR3 residues: CASSLSGTGGSPFIS.

In its sample, this clonotype was seen a few times. This sequence joins TRBV12-3 or TRBV12-4 and TRBJ2-5; D remains unclear. V was cut by 4 bases and J by 5 bases, with 5 bases left in between. This CDR3 comprises 11 residues. The CDR3 spells CASSSHETQYF. The DNA of the CDR3 is TGTGCCAGCAGTTCTCATGAGACCCAGTACTTC.

V usage is TRBV7-8 and J usage is TRBJ2-7; maybe TRBD2 (5 bases). V dropped 4 bases and J dropped 3 bases, with 19 bases sitting between them. The CDR3 consists of 16 residues. Germline CDR1 and CDR2: SGHVS and FQNEAQ. In DNA, the CDR3 is TGTGCCAGCAGCTCGGGGTCGGTCTCGGGGTTCTACGAGCAGTACTTC. Translation: CASSSGSVSGFYEQYF.

Of note for this clonotype: An end of the junction differs from the germline gene, which may be a read error. The rearrangement links TRBV6-5 to TRBJ2-1; 9 bases line up with TRBD1. The CDR3 is made up of 14 amino acids. Germline CDR1 is MNHEY and CDR2 is SVGAGI. This CDR3 is CDSRSGTGYNEQFF. The CDR3 DNA is TGTGACAGCAGATCCGGGACAGGGTACAATGAGCAGTTCTTC.

In its sample, this clonotype was seen a few times. The gene calls are TRBV2 and TRBJ2-3; tentatively, D is TRBD1 (5 bases). V shed 3 bases and J shed 2 bases, with 24 bases lying between them. CDR3 size: 19 residues. The germline gives CDR1 SNHLY, CDR2 FYNNEI. The CDR3 nucleotides read TGTGCCAGCAGTGATACAGACGTGTGGGGCCAAAAGGTCACAGATACGCAGTATTTT. Translated, it gives CASSDTDVWGQKVTDTQYF.

In its sample, this clonotype was seen a few times. This rearrangement joins TRBV24-1 to TRBJ2-3; possibly TRBD1 for D (6 bases). The germline gives CDR1 KGHDR, CDR2 SFDVKD. The CDR3 covers 16 residues. Between the trimmed V and J ends, which lost 3 bases and 0 bases, there was a span of 12 bases. The CDR3 DNA sequence: TGTGCCACCAGTGATCACGGACAGCCTAGCACAGATACGCAGTATTTT. Translation: CATSDHGQPSTDTQYF.

CDR3 region: CASSFPKGLAGVQETQYF. In DNA form, the CDR3 reads TGTGCCAGCAGCTTCCCGAAAGGACTAGCGGGCGTTCAAGAGACCCAGTACTTC. The gene calls are TRBV7-3 and TRBJ2-5; 11 nucleotides agree with TRBD2. With 3 bases clipped from V and 2 bases from J, the junction kept 11 bases outside the gene matches. The CDR3 extends over 18 amino acids. The germline gives CDR1 SGHTA, CDR2 FQGTGA. Complete variable domain (other parts from reference TRBV7-3 and TRBJ2-5): GAGVSQTPSNKVTEKGKYVELRCDPISGHTALYWYRQSLGQGPEFLIYFQGTGAADDSGLPNDRFFAVRPEGSVSTLKIQRTERGDSAVYLCASSFPKGLAGVQETQYFGPGTRLLVL.

This chain connects TRBV4-1 to TRBJ2-1; D is uncertain. The CDR3 loop spans 16 amino acids. In germline, CDR1 is MGHRA, CDR2 YSYEKL. Trimming shortened V by 0 bases and J by 0 bases, and 9 bases separated the two germline ends. The CDR3 nucleotides read TGCGCCAGCAGCCAAGAACGGAGTAGCTCCTACAATGAGCAGTTCTTC. This codes for CASSQERSSSYNEQFF.

Only a few counts were recorded for this clonotype. This chain links TRBV12-3 or TRBV12-4 with TRBJ2-1; D call uncertain. Trimming removed 3 bases at V and 8 bases at J, with 8 bases between. CDR3 size: 12 residues. The CDR3 DNA sequence: TGTGCCAGCAGTTTCTTAGGCGATGAGCAGTTCTTC. This gives the protein CASSFLGDEQFF.

This rearrangement joins TRBV11-2 to TRBJ2-1; 14 bases line up with TRBD2. Germline V CDR1 and CDR2: SGHAT, FQNNGV. With V trimmed by 5 bases and J by 9 bases, 6 bases remained unmatched. The CDR3 consists of 15 residues. CDR3 in DNA: TGTGCCAGCAGCCCGGGACTAGCGGGAGTCCTTGAGCAGTTCTTC. Protein: CASSPGLAGVLEQFF.

The rearrangement joins TRBV7-6 to TRBJ2-5; D is unclear. The germline gives CDR1 SGHVS, CDR2 FNYEAQ. This CDR3 comprises 14 residues. The V end lost 1 base, the J end lost 2 bases, and 8 bases lay between the germline ends. Here the CDR3 DNA reads TGTGCCAGCAGCTTAGGTCTAGGGCAAGAGACCCAGTACTTC. Translated: CASSLGLGQETQYF. The full variable domain, with the rest looked up from reference TRBV7-6 and TRBJ2-5, is GAGVSQSPRYKVTKRGQDVALRCDPISGHVSLYWYRQALGQGPEFLTYFNYEAQQDKSGLPNDRFSAERPEGSISTLTIQRTEQRDSAMYRCASSLGLGQETQYFGPGTRLLVL.